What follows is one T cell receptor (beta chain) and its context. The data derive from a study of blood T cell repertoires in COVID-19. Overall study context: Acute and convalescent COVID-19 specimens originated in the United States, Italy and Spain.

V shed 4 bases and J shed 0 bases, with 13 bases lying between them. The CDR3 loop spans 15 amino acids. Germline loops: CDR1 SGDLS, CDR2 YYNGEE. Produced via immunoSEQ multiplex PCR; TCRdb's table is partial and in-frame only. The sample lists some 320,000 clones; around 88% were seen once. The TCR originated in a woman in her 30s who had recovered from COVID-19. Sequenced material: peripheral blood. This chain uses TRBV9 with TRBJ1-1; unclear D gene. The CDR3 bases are TGTGCCAGCAGCCCGGACTCGCGGATGAACACTGAAGCTTTCTTT. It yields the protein CASSPDSRMNTEAFF.